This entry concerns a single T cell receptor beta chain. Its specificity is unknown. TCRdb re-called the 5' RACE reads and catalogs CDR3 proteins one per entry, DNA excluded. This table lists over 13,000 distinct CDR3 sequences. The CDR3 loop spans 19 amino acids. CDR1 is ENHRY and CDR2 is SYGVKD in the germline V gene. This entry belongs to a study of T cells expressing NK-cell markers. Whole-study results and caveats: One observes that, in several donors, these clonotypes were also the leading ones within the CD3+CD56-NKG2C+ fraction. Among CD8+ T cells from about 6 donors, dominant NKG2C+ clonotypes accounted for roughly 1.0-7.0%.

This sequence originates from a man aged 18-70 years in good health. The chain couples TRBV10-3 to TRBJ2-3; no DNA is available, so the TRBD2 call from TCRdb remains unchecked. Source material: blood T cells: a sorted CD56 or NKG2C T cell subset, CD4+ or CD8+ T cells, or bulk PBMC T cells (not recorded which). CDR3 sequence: CAISERGRAPNGGTDTQYF.